This T cell receptor (beta chain) was sequenced during a study of blood T cell repertoires in COVID-19 (TCRdb year 2020). With respect to the entire study: Samples covering the acute and convalescent phases of COVID-19 were provided by collaborators in the United States, Italy and Spain. The prospective study material was composed of cDNA or gDNA derived from T cells, B-cell-depleted T cells, or PBMCs. The dataset comprised deeply sampled blood TCRbeta repertoires from subjects exposed to, actively infected with, or recovered from COVID-19. The repertoires were released in a freely available public database meant as a resource for research on the immune response to SARS-CoV-2. Samples came from the ongoing ImmuneRACE study (first 160 participants) plus 1,254 subjects from 6 global collaborators. Nearly every sample came with metadata listing a de-identified subject ID, COVID-19 status, age in years and sex. Where available, HLA class I and class II types were taken from metadata supplied by the sample provider and were not determined by assay-based typing. Study-wide conclusions, independent of this receptor: How much clinical and demographic metadata was included differed by source and by participant, and the metadata was provided uncurated.

The CDR3 holds 21 amino acids from the cysteine to the phenylalanine. Only the CDR3 DNA is retained, 63 bases long and in frame from the first base. CDR1 and CDR2, looked up from the germline V gene, are MGHRA and YSYEKL. V is pared back by 0 bases and J by 2 bases, with 27 bases lying between the germline termini. As for this clone: Its antigen is still unknown. Per-base quality was not reported, and no clone a single base away is much larger than it.

TCRbeta CDR3 regions were amplified from genomic DNA using the immunoSEQ Assay, a bias-controlled multiplex PCR. In the source study's methods: Within the assay, amplification of reference gene primers was used to estimate how many nucleated cells each sample contained. To quantify the absolute abundance of each unique TCRbeta CDR3 rearrangement, sequence reads were collapsed and filtered. For each sample, productive Simpson clonality was calculated as the square root of Simpson's diversity index across productive rearrangements. This immuneACCESS table, as held by TCRdb, lists in-frame sequences with V and J called but not all clones. Of the missing ones, under half trace to an unresolved V gene in checked studies; the others have no known cause. The V and J calls and clone size are taken from that table; D and trimming were inferred from the DNA. Present in this sample are around 25,000 clones, roughly 90% of which were seen just once. The ten largest account for approximately 1.7% of the sample.

Whole blood was collected in K2EDTA tubes by collaborating institutions according to the institutions' own protocols. For TCRbeta analysis, collaborator samples were shipped as frozen whole blood, as isolated PBMCs, or as DNA extracted from either sample type. Sample: peripheral blood. The V and J genes are TRBV4-1 and TRBJ2-3; the D gene is perhaps TRBD2, from 5 matching bases. The sequence came from an older woman with active COVID-19. The nucleotide sequence reads TGCGCCAGCAGCCAAGATCGGTTAGCGCAGGCAAATCCATACTACACAGATACGCAGTATTTT. Its protein reads: CASSQDRLAQANPYYTDTQYF.